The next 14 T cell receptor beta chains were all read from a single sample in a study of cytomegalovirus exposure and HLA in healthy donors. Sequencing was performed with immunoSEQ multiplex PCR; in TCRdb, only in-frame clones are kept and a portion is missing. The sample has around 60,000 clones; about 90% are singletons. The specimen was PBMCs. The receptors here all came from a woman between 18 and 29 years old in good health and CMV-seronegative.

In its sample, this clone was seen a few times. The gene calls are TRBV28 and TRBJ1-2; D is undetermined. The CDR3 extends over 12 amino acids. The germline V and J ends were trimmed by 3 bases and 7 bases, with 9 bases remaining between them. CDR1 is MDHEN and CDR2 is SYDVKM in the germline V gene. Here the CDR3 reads CASSFEYSGYTF. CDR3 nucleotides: TGTGCCAGCAGTTTTGAGTACAGTGGCTACACCTTC.

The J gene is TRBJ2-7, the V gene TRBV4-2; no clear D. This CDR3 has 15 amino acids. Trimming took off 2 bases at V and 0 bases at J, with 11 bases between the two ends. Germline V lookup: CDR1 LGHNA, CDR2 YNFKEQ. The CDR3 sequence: CASSQNAASSYEQYF. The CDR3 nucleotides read TGTGCCAGCAGCCAAAACGCGGCGAGCTCCTACGAGCAGTACTTC.

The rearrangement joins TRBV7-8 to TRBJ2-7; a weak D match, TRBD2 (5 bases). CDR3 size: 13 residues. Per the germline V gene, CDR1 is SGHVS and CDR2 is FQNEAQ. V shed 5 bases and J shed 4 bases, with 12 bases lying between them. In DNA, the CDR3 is TGTGCCAGCAGCCCAGATGGAGGTTACGAGCAGTACTTC. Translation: CASSPDGGYEQYF.

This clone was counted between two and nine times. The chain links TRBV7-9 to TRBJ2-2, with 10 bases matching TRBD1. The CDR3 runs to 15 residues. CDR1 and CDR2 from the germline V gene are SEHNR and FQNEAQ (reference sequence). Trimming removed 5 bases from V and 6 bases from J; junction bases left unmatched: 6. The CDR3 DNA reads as TGTGCCAGCAGCCTGTGGACAGGGGGAGCCGGGGAGCTGTTTTTT. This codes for CASSLWTGGAGELFF.

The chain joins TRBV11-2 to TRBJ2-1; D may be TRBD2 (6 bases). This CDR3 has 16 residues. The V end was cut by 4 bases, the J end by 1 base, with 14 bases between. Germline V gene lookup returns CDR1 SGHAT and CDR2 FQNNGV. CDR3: CASSWGVTGSYNEQFF. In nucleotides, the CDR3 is TGTGCCAGCAGCTGGGGGGTTACGGGGTCCTACAATGAGCAGTTCTTC.

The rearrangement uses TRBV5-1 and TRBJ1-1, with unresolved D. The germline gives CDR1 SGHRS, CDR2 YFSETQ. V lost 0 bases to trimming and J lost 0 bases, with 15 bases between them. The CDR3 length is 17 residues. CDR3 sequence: CASSLEGRRSMNTEAFF. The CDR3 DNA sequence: TGCGCCAGCAGCTTGGAAGGGAGACGAAGTATGAACACTGAAGCTTTCTTT.

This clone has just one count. CDR3 loop: CASSEGPAGIGTEAFF. The CDR3 coding sequence is TGTGCCAGCAGTGAAGGACCGGCAGGGATAGGCACTGAAGCTTTCTTT. This chain uses TRBV6-1 with TRBJ1-1, with a tentative D call TRBD1 (5 bases). This CDR3 region has 16 residues. Trimming stripped 1 base from V and 4 bases from J, with 16 bases between. The germline CDR1 and CDR2 sequences are MNHNS and SASEGT.

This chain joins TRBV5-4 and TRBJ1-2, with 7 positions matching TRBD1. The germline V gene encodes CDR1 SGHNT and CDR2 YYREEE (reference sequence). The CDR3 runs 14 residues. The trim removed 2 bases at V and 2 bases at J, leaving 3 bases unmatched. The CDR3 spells CASSFGTENYGYTF. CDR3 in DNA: TGTGCCAGCAGCTTTGGGACAGAAAACTATGGCTACACCTTC.

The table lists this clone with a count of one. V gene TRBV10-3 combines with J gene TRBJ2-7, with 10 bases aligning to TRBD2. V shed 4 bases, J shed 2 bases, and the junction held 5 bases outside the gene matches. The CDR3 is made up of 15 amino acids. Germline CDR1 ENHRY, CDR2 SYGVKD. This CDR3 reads CAISALAGPTYEQYF. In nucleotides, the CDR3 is TGTGCCATCAGTGCACTAGCGGGACCGACCTACGAGCAGTACTTC.

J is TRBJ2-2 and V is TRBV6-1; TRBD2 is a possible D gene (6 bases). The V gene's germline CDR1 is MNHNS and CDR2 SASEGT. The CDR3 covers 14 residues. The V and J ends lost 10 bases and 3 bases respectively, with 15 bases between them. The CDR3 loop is CATLRAGYTGELFF. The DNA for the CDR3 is TGTGCCACCCTTAGGGCGGGGTACACCGGGGAGCTGTTTTTT.

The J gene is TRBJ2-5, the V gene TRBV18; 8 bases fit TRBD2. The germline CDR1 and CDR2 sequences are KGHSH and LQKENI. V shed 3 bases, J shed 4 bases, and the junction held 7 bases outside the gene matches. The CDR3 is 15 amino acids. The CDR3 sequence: CASSPQAGGVETQYF. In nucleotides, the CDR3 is TGTGCCAGCTCACCGCAGGCGGGAGGCGTAGAGACCCAGTACTTC.

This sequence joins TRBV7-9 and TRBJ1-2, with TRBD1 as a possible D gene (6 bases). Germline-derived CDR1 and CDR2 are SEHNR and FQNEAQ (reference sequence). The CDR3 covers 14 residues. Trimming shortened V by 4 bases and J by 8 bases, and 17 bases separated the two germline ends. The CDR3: CASSSYTGRGGYTF. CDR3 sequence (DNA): TGTGCCAGCAGCTCATACACCGGGAGGGGGGGCTACACCTTC.

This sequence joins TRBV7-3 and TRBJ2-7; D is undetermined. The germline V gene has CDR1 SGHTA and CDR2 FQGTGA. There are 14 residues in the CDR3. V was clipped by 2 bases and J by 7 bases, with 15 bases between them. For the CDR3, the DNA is TGTGCCAGCAGCTTATTATTTGGAGCTACGGAGCAGTACTTC. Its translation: CASSLLFGATEQYF. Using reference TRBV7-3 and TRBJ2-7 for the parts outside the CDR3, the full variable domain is GAGVSQTPSNKVTEKGKYVELRCDPISGHTALYWYRQSLGQGPEFLIYFQGTGAADDSGLPNDRFFAVRPEGSVSTLKIQRTERGDSAVYLCASSLLFGATEQYFGPGTRLTVT.

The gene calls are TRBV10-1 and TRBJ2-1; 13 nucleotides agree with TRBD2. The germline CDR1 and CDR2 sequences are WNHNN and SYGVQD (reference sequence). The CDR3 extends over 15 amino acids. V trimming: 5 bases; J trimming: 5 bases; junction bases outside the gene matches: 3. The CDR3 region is CASSTGTSGNNEQFF. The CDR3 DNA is TGCGCCAGCAGTACCGGGACTAGCGGGAACAATGAGCAGTTCTTC.